The present entry profiles one T cell receptor (beta chain) with its context. Its antigen is currently unknown. Each donor's blood draw was roughly 10 milliliters of peripheral blood. Through a sample-barcoded 5' primer and a J-beta primer mix, a second PCR was run for roughly 6 to 11 cycles. The template-switch adaptor, which had 12 random nucleotides, put a tag on each cDNA molecule. CDR3-containing paired-end reads numbering at least 2.5 million came from each sample. Via MiXCR, TCRdb re-called the 5' RACE reads, giving one row per CDR3 protein. This table has about 640,000 distinct CDR3 sequences, approximately 59% appearing once. These data belong to a study of blood T cells in healthy people across ages. Germline V lookup: CDR1 DFQATT, CDR2 SNEGSKA (reference sequence). The CDR3 runs 16 residues. V lost 0 bases to trimming and J lost 7 bases; unmatched junction nucleotides: 9. Study observations and caveats: Among T cells, TCR beta diversity per million cells dropped roughly linearly as age rose.

The receptor was isolated from a man in his sixties in good health. This sequence joins TRBV20-1 and TRBJ2-1; 10 bases map to TRBD2. The sequenced material came from blood. The CDR3 DNA sequence: TGCAGTGCTAGAGATGATGTAGCGGGGGGCCGGAATGAGCAGTTCTTC. It is translated as CSARDDVAGGRNEQFF.